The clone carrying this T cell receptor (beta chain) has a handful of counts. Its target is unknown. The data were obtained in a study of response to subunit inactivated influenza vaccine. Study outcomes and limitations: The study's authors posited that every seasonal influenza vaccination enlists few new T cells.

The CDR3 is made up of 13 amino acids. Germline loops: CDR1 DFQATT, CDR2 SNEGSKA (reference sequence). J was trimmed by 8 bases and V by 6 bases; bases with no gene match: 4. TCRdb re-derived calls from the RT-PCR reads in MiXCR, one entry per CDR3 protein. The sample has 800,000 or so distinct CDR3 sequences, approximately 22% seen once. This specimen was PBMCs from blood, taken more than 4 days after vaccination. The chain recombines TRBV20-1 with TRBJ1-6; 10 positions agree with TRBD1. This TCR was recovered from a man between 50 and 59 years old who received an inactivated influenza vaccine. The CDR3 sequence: CSAGTGADSPLHF. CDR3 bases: TGCAGTGCGGGGACAGGGGCGGATTCACCCCTCCACTTT.